The clone carrying this T cell receptor beta chain turned up a few times. Per the original methods: Reference gene primer amplification yielded estimated nucleated cell counts. The assay was immunoSEQ multiplex PCR, and TCRdb's table has in-frame clones only and misses some. The V and J calls and clone size were taken over from that table, and D and trimming were inferred from the DNA. This table holds 200,000 or so clones, approximately 84% found once. These data are taken from a study of blood T cell repertoires in COVID-19. Across the study: COVID-19 samples from acute and convalescent phases originated in the United States, Italy and Spain. In each case, the material was cDNA or gDNA derived from T cells, B-cell-depleted T cells, or PBMCs.

This CDR3 has 16 amino acids. The ends lost 2 bases at V and 2 bases at J; junction bases unmatched: 4. CDR1 is SGDLS and CDR2 is YYNGEE in the germline V gene. The origin of this receptor is a woman in her fifties or sixties with acute or convalescent COVID-19. The specimen sequenced was peripheral blood. V and J are TRBV9 and TRBJ2-6; 7 bases map to TRBD1. The CDR3 coding sequence is TGTGCCAGCAGCGTCTCGACAGGGACTGGGGCCAACGTCCTGACTTTC. It encodes CASSVSTGTGANVLTF. Using reference TRBV9 and TRBJ2-6 for the parts outside the CDR3, the full variable domain is DSGVTQTPKHLITATGQRVTLRCSPRSGDLSVYWYQQSLDQGLQFLIQYYNGEERAKGNILERFSAQQFPDLHSELNLSSLELGDSALYFCASSVSTGTGANVLTFGAGSRLTVL.